The clone carrying this T cell receptor beta chain came up many times. Its antigen is undetermined. Arm-PCR with iRepertoire HTBI primers amplified the CDR3 regions for these TCR beta libraries. In TCRdb, the multiplex PCR reads were re-called with MiXCR into one record per CDR3 protein. The repertoire holds about 420,000 distinct CDR3 sequences, with around 17% as singletons. This record comes from a study of regulatory T cells in long-lasting Graves disease. Findings of the study overall: Preferential use of TRBV28, TRBJ1-2 and TRBJ2-5 was seen in persistent disease.

Time point given: newly diagnosed GD, antithyroid drugs for less than 3 months. The authors made the TCR library using RNA they extracted from PBMCs. The collection involved drawing 7.5 to 9.5 milliliters of peripheral blood into EDTA tubes. In germline, CDR1 is DFQATT, CDR2 SNEGSKA (reference sequence). J lost 10 bases, V lost 6 bases, and 4 bases had no gene match. This CDR3 has 11 amino acids. The sample also formed part of further work on T cells in Graves' hyperthyroidism and ophthalmopathy. That work adds: When the TCR CDR3 underwent first-round RT-PCR, the HTBI primer set was used.

This receptor was taken from a young woman with Graves disease. The rearrangement joins TRBV20-1 to TRBJ2-1; 9 bases align to TRBD2. The sequencing here drew on peripheral blood mononuclear cells (PBMCs), taken at new diagnosis, from a patient treated with antithyroid drugs. CDR3 region: CSARGGGEQFF. Here the CDR3 DNA reads TGCAGTGCGCGGGGGGGCGGCGAGCAGTTCTTC.